These T cell receptor beta chains were read from a single sample in a study of blood T cell repertoires in COVID-19. Repertoires were generated with immunoSEQ multiplex PCR, while TCRdb's copy carries only in-frame clones and drops some. The sample carries around 250,000 clones, approximately 83% recorded once. Material: peripheral blood. The receptors come from a man aged 25-45 years who had recovered from COVID-19. Each CDR3 is given with its conserved first and last residue. A D gene is named only where the DNA matches it firmly.

j_call: TRBJ2-3
cdr3_length: 16
v_call: TRBV9
d_call: TRBD2
cdr3_nt: TGTGCCAGCAGCGTGACTAGCGGGGGAGACACAGATACGCAGTATTTT
cdr3_aa: CASSVTSGGDTDTQYF

j_call: TRBJ2-7
cdr3_length: 13
v_call: TRBV25-1
d_call: -
cdr3_nt: TGTGCCAGCAGTGAGGATACAGGGTTCGAGCAGTACTTC
cdr3_aa: CASSEDTGFEQYF

j_call: TRBJ1-1
cdr3_length: 14
v_call: TRBV28
d_call: -
cdr3_nt: TGTGCCAGTTCCGGCGCGGGCTTGGACACTGAAGCTTTCTTT
cdr3_aa: CASSGAGLDTEAFF

j_call: TRBJ2-1
cdr3_length: 16
v_call: TRBV21-1
d_call: -
cdr3_nt: TGTGCCAGCAGCACTTACGGGGGGGCCCCCTACAATGAGCAGTTCTTC
cdr3_aa: CASSTYGGAPYNEQFF

j_call: TRBJ2-7
cdr3_length: 13
v_call: TRBV12-3/TRBV12-4
d_call: -
cdr3_nt: TGTGCCAGCAGTTTAGAGGTCGGCGGGGAGCAGTACTTC
cdr3_aa: CASSLEVGGEQYF

j_call: TRBJ2-5
cdr3_length: 14
v_call: TRBV11-2
d_call: TRBD2
cdr3_nt: TGTGCCAGCAGCTCCTTAGCGGGCCAAGAGACCCAGTACTTC
cdr3_aa: CASSSLAGQETQYF

j_call: TRBJ2-5
cdr3_length: 12
v_call: TRBV6-5
d_call: TRBD2
cdr3_nt: TGTGCCAGTGCGGGGGTGGAAGAGACCCAGTACTTC
cdr3_aa: CASAGVEETQYF

j_call: TRBJ2-1
cdr3_length: 13
v_call: TRBV12-5
d_call: TRBD1
cdr3_nt: TGTGCTAGTGGAAGGGACAGCCACAATGAGCAGTTCTTC
cdr3_aa: CASGRDSHNEQFF

j_call: TRBJ2-2
cdr3_length: 16
v_call: TRBV15
d_call: -
cdr3_nt: TGTGCCACCAGCAGGGGAACGACAGGTTTCCCCGGGGAGCTGTTTTTT
cdr3_aa: CATSRGTTGFPGELFF

j_call: TRBJ1-2
cdr3_length: 14
v_call: TRBV11-2
d_call: TRBD1
cdr3_nt: TGTGCCAGCAGCTCGGGACAGGGGACATCTGGCTACACCTTC
cdr3_aa: CASSSGQGTSGYTF

j_call: TRBJ1-3
cdr3_length: 17
v_call: TRBV19
d_call: -
cdr3_nt: TGTGCCAGTAGTATTTTGAGTGGGCTGACCTCTGGAAACACCATATATTTT
cdr3_aa: CASSILSGLTSGNTIYF

j_call: TRBJ1-5
cdr3_length: 15
v_call: TRBV5-6
d_call: -
cdr3_nt: TGTGCCAGCAGCTTGGGGCAGGGGTTTAGTCAGCCCCAGCATTTT
cdr3_aa: CASSLGQGFSQPQHF

j_call: TRBJ2-2
cdr3_length: 14
v_call: TRBV10-3
d_call: -
cdr3_nt: TGTGCCATCAGTGAGCGTCTGGGCGCCGGGGAGCTGTTTTTT
cdr3_aa: CAISERLGAGELFF

j_call: TRBJ2-5
cdr3_length: 14
v_call: TRBV18
d_call: -
cdr3_nt: TGTGCCAGCTCACCACCGGACGGGGTAGAGACCCAGTACTTC
cdr3_aa: CASSPPDGVETQYF